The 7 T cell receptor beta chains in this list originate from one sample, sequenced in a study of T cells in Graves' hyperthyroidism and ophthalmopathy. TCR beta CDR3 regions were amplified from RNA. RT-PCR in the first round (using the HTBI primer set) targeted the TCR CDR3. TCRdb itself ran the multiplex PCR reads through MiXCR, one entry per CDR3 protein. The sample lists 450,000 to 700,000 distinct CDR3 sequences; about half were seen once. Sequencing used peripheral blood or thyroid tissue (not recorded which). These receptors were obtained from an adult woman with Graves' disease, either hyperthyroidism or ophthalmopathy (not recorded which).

CDR3 amino acids: CSVGKGLSTEAFF. In nucleotides, the CDR3 is TGCAGCGTTGGAAAAGGGCTAAGCACTGAAGCTTTCTTT. The V gene is TRBV29-1, the J gene TRBJ1-1, with D unclear. Germline values: CDR1 SQVTM, CDR2 ANQGSEA. V was cut by 4 bases and J by 4 bases, with 13 bases left in between. The CDR3 runs 13 residues.

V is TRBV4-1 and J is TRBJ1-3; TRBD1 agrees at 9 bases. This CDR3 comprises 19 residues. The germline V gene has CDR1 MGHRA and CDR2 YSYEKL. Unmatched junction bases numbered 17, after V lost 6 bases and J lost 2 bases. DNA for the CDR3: TGCGCCAGCAGACGTCACCCCTCCGACAGGGGGAGTACTGGAAACACCATATATTTT. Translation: CASRRHPSDRGSTGNTIYF.

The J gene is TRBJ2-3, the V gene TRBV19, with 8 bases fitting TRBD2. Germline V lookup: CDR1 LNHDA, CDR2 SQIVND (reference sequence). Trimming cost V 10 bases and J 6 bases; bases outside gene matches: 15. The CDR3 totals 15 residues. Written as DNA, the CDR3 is TGTGCCACCAATGATGGCGGGGGGATTATGGATACGCAGTATTTT. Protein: CATNDGGGIMDTQYF. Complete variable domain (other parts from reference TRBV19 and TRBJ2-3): DGGITQSPKYLFRKEGQNVTLSCEQNLNHDAMYWYRQDPGQGLRLIYYSQIVNDFQKGDIAEGYSVSREKKESFPLTVTSAQKNPTAFYLCATNDGGGIMDTQYFGPGTRLTVL.

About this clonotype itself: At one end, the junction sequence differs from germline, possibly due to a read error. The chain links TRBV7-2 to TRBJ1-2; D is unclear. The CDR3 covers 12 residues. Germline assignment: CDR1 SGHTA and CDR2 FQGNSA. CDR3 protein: CASRPPEYGCTF. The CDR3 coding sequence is TGTGCCAGCAGGCCCCCGGAGTATGGCTGCACCTTC. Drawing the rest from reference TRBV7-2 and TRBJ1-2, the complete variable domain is GAGVSQSPSNKVTEKGKDVELRCDPISGHTALYWYRQSLGQGLEFLIYFQGNSAPDKSGLPSDRFSAERTGGSVSTLTIQRTQQEDSAVYLCASRPPEYGCTFGSGTRLTVV.

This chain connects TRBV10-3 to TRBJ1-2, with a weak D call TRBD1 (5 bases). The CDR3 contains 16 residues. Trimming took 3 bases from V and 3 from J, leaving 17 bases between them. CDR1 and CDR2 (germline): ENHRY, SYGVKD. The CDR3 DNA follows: TGTGCCATCAGTGAAAAGAGGGGCAGAACAGACTATGGCTACACCTTC. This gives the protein CAISEKRGRTDYGYTF.

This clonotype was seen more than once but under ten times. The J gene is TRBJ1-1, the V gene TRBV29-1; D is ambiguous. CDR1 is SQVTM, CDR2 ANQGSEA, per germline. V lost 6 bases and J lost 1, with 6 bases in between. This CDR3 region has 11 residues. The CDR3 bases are TGCAGCGTCAGACCGAACACTGAAGCTTTCTTT. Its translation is CSVRPNTEAFF.

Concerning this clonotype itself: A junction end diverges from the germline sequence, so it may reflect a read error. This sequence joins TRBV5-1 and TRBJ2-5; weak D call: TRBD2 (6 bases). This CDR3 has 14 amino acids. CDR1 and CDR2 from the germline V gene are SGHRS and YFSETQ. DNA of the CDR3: TGCGCCAGTGGAAAAGGCGGGACCCAACAGACCCAGTACTTC. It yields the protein CASGKGGTQQTQYF. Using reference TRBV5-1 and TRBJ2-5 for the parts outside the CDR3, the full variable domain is KAGVTQTPRYLIKTRGQQVTLSCSPISGHRSVSWYQQTPGQGLQFLFEYFSETQRNKGNFPGRFSGRQFSNSRSEMNVSTLELGDSALYLCASGKGGTQQTQYFGPGTRLLVL.